This T cell receptor beta chain emerged from a study of T cell repertoires in cytomegalovirus infection. Study-wide context: Newly reported HLA-C-restricted and thoroughly characterized HLA-B-restricted CMV epitopes were employed.

One entry per CDR3 protein results from TCRdb running MiXCR on the reads. The sample contains about 770,000 distinct CDR3 sequences, 25% to 30% of which appear only once. The CDR3 spans 12 residues. Germline assignment: CDR1 SGHVS and CDR2 FNYEAQ. V was pared by 5 bases and J by 6 bases, with 0 bases of the junction left unmatched. This clonotype has just a few counts. What it recognizes is unknown. The receptor was derived from a human donor in good health (CMV status not recorded). Some clones in this sample may be carry-over from other donors' samples. The chain uses TRBV7-6 and TRBJ2-7; 11 positions agree with TRBD1. This material consisted of cultured CD8+ T cells from PBMCs, taken from culture after CMV antigen stimulation. The CDR3 DNA reads as TGTGCCAGCAGCGGGACAGGGGGCGAGCAGTACTTC. This sequence encodes CASSGTGGEQYF.